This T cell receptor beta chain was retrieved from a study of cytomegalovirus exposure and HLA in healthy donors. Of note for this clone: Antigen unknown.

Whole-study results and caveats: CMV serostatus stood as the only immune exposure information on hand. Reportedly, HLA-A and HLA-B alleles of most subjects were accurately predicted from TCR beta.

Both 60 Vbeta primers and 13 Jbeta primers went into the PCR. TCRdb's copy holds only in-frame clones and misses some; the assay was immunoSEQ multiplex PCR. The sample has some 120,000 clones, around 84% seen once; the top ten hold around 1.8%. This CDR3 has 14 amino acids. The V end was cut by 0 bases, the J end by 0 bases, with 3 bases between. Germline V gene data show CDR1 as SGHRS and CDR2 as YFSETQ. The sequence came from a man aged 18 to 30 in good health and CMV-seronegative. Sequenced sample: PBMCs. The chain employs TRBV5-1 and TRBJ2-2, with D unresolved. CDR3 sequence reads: CASSLATNTGELFF. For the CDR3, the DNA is TGCGCCAGCAGCTTGGCCACGAACACCGGGGAGCTGTTTTTT.